Listed below are T cell receptor beta chains from one sample, sequenced in a study of shared clonotypes between healthy human individuals. Only in-frame clones appear in the TCRdb table, and some are missing; sequencing was by immunoSEQ multiplex PCR. This table holds approximately 1.5 million clones, approximately 98.5% found once. Sequenced: naive CD4+ T cells sorted from blood. Receptor source: a man aged 30 to 39 in good health. The CDR3 runs from the conserved cysteine through the conserved F or W. D genes are given only for firm matches. Size values are once, few and many counts, or a class for expanded clones, and some rows have none.

J gene: TRBJ2-7
D gene: -
clone size: -
V gene: TRBV5-4
CDR3 protein: CASSLEPTRVPPHEQYF
CDR3 DNA: TGTGCCAGCAGCTTGGAACCGACGAGGGTCCCTCCCCACGAGCAGTACTTC

J gene: TRBJ2-7
D gene: -
clone size: -
V gene: TRBV7-8
CDR3 protein: CASSLLGSSYEQYF
CDR3 DNA: TGTGCCAGCAGCTTACTCGGTAGCTCCTACGAGCAGTACTTC

J gene: TRBJ1-5
D gene: -
clone size: -
V gene: TRBV6-1
CDR3 protein: CASRPVGNQPQHF
CDR3 DNA: TGTGCCAGCAGGCCAGTCGGCAATCAGCCCCAGCATTTT

J gene: TRBJ2-7
D gene: -
clone size: -
V gene: TRBV2
CDR3 protein: CASNQEGPYEQYF
CDR3 DNA: TGTGCCAGCAACCAGGAGGGCCCCTACGAGCAGTACTTC

J gene: TRBJ2-7
D gene: -
clone size: -
V gene: TRBV28
CDR3 protein: CASSRSFQDITYEQYF
CDR3 DNA: TGTGCCAGCAGTAGATCCTTTCAGGACATCACCTACGAGCAGTACTTC

J gene: TRBJ2-7
D gene: TRBD2
clone size: -
V gene: TRBV18
CDR3 protein: CASSPRLAGPYEQYF
CDR3 DNA: TGTGCCAGCTCACCAAGACTAGCGGGACCCTACGAGCAGTACTTC

J gene: TRBJ1-5
D gene: -
clone size: -
V gene: TRBV4-2
CDR3 protein: CASSYREEGNQPQHF
CDR3 DNA: TGTGCCAGCAGCTACAGGGAGGAGGGTAATCAGCCCCAGCATTTT

J gene: TRBJ1-1
D gene: TRBD1
clone size: -
V gene: TRBV7-9
CDR3 protein: CASTTGVDGTEAFF
CDR3 DNA: TGTGCCAGTACGACAGGGGTTGATGGCACTGAAGCTTTCTTT

J gene: TRBJ2-2
D gene: -
clone size: once
V gene: TRBV27
CDR3 protein: CASSPRASRTGELFF
CDR3 DNA: TGTGCCAGCAGTCCTAGGGCGAGTAGGACAGGGGAGCTGTTTTTT

J gene: TRBJ2-1
D gene: TRBD2
clone size: -
V gene: TRBV27
CDR3 protein: CASSLFGGRGASSYNEQFF
CDR3 DNA: TGTGCCAGCAGTTTATTTGGCGGGAGAGGGGCAAGCTCCTACAATGAGCAGTTCTTC

J gene: TRBJ2-7
D gene: TRBD2
clone size: once
V gene: TRBV7-6
CDR3 protein: CASSPVGLAGPEQYF
CDR3 DNA: TGTGCCAGCAGCCCCGTTGGACTAGCGGGACCCGAGCAGTACTTC

J gene: TRBJ2-7
D gene: -
clone size: -
V gene: TRBV5-1
CDR3 protein: CASSLAPEGAGEQYF
CDR3 DNA: TGCGCCAGCAGCTTGGCCCCGGAGGGAGCGGGCGAGCAGTACTTC

J gene: TRBJ2-3
D gene: -
clone size: -
V gene: TRBV7-8
CDR3 protein: CASSLSPWGGTDTQYF
CDR3 DNA: TGTGCCAGCAGCTTATCCCCCTGGGGGGGCACAGATACGCAGTATTTT

J gene: TRBJ2-6
D gene: -
clone size: -
V gene: TRBV4-1
CDR3 protein: CASSHIVRQSSGANVLTF
CDR3 DNA: TGCGCCAGCAGTCACATCGTGCGGCAGAGCTCTGGGGCCAACGTCCTGACTTTC

J gene: TRBJ1-1
D gene: -
clone size: -
V gene: TRBV7-9
CDR3 protein: CASSLFGEDLAFF
CDR3 DNA: TGTGCCAGCAGCTTGTTCGGAGAGGATTTAGCTTTCTTT

J gene: TRBJ2-2
D gene: TRBD2
clone size: -
V gene: TRBV18
CDR3 protein: CASSPNPSGRGHTGELFF
CDR3 DNA: TGTGCCAGCTCACCGAACCCTAGCGGGAGAGGCCACACCGGGGAGCTGTTTTTT